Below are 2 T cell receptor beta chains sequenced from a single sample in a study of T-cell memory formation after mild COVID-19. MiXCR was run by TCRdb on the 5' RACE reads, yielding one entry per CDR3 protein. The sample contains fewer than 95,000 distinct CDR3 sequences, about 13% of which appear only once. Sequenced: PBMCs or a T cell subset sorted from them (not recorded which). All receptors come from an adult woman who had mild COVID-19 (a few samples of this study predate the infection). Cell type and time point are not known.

The CDR3 is CSGGPGQGINGYTF. The DNA for the CDR3 is TGCAGCGGGGGACCGGGACAGGGGATAAATGGCTACACCTTC. The V gene is TRBV29-1, the J gene TRBJ1-2; 10 bases fit TRBD1. Germline V gene data show CDR1 as SQVTM and CDR2 as ANQGSEA. This CDR3 contains 14 residues. V shed 7 bases, J shed 6 bases, and the junction held 11 bases outside the gene matches.

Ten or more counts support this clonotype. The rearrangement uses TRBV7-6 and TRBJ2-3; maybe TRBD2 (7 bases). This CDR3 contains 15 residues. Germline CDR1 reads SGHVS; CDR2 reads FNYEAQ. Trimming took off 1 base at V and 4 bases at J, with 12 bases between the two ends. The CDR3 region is CASSLVGGGPDTQYF. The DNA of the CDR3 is TGTGCCAGCAGCTTAGTGGGGGGGGGCCCAGATACGCAGTATTTT.